The 9 T cell receptor beta chains given below trace back to one sample, sequenced in a study of blood T cell repertoires in COVID-19. Here immunoSEQ multiplex PCR was the method, and the copy in TCRdb shows in-frame clones only, minus some. The table includes about 100,000 clones, roughly 90% detected once. Sequences were obtained from peripheral blood. These receptors were collected from a man aged 25 to 40 in a cohort sampled during active COVID-19.

The rearrangement uses TRBV5-1 and TRBJ2-1, with 9 bases lining up with TRBD2. J gave up 2 bases and V 2 bases, and 11 bases lay outside the gene matches. The CDR3 is 18 amino acids. CDR1 SGHRS and CDR2 YFSETQ come from the germline V gene. This chain's CDR3 is CASSLISGGSPAYNEQFF. The CDR3 bases are TGCGCCAGCAGCTTAATAAGCGGGGGGTCTCCGGCCTACAATGAGCAGTTCTTC.

V and J are TRBV3-1 (or the pseudogene TRBV3-2) and TRBJ2-7, with TRBD2 matching over 7 bases. Unmatched junction bases numbered 1, after V lost 4 bases and J lost 4 bases. This CDR3 contains 12 residues. Germline lookup yields CDR1 LGHDT and CDR2 YNNKEL (reference sequence). This chain's CDR3 is CASSPGGYEQYF. In DNA form, the CDR3 reads TGTGCCAGCAGCCCGGGGGGATACGAGCAGTACTTC.

The gene calls are TRBV24-1 and TRBJ2-2; TRBD1 agrees at 8 bases. The CDR3 extends over 17 amino acids. Trimming cost V 5 bases and J 2 bases; bases outside gene matches: 9. CDR1 is KGHDR and CDR2 is SFDVKD in the germline V gene. This CDR3 reads CATSVGNRGINTGELFF. CDR3 in DNA: TGTGCCACCAGTGTGGGGAACAGGGGGATAAACACCGGGGAGCTGTTTTTT.

The chain joins TRBV4-1 to TRBJ2-1; 10 bases are shared with TRBD1. CDR3 length: 22 residues. The V gene's germline CDR1 is MGHRA and CDR2 YSYEKL. V was clipped by 2 bases and J by 4 bases; unmatched bases: 23. This chain's CDR3 is CASSQWGPGTGEWGSTYNEQFF. In DNA, the CDR3 is TGCGCCAGCAGCCAATGGGGCCCCGGGACAGGGGAGTGGGGCTCAACTTACAATGAGCAGTTCTTC.

This clone has a single count. The chain carries TRBV9 and TRBJ2-1; 10 bases fit TRBD1. The CDR3 has 17 residues. After removal of 4 bases from V and 9 bases from J, the junction contained 16 bases not matched to a gene. In germline, CDR1 is SGDLS, CDR2 YYNGEE. The CDR3 sequence: CASSPRGTGVVSGEQFF. CDR3 nucleotides: TGTGCCAGCAGCCCCCGTGGGACAGGGGTGGTATCGGGTGAGCAGTTCTTC.

The chain combines TRBV29-1 with TRBJ1-1, with 8 bases that match TRBD1. CDR3 length: 12 amino acids. V lost 1 base, J lost 5 bases, and 0 bases stayed unmatched. CDR1 and CDR2 from the germline V gene are SQVTM and ANQGSEA. The CDR3 protein is CSVEGTGTEAFF. The CDR3 DNA is TGCAGCGTTGAAGGGACAGGGACTGAAGCTTTCTTT.

The chain joins TRBV19 to TRBJ2-7, with D uncertain. Looked up from germline, CDR1 is LNHDA and CDR2 is SQIVND (reference sequence). The CDR3 loop spans 16 amino acids. V lost 5 bases and J lost 2, with 19 bases in between. The CDR3 bases are TGTGCCAGTAGTTCTTATTCAGTCCCAGAGGCCTACGAGCAGTACTTC. Its protein is CASSSYSVPEAYEQYF.

This sequence joins TRBV19 and TRBJ2-7, with D perhaps TRBD1 (5 bases). V was trimmed by 6 bases and J by 2 bases, leaving 17 bases between them. This CDR3 has 15 residues. Germline CDR1 and CDR2: LNHDA and SQIVND (reference sequence). This CDR3 reads CASRQTVNGPYEQYF. The CDR3 DNA is TGTGCCAGTAGACAGACAGTAAATGGACCCTACGAGCAGTACTTC. Filled out from reference TRBV19 and TRBJ2-7, the complete variable domain reads DGGITQSPKYLFRKEGQNVTLSCEQNLNHDAMYWYRQDPGQGLRLIYYSQIVNDFQKGDIAEGYSVSREKKESFPLTVTSAQKNPTAFYLCASRQTVNGPYEQYFGPGTRLTVT.

This chain connects TRBV29-1 to TRBJ1-2; 8 nucleotides agree with TRBD1. The CDR3 loop spans 13 amino acids. V lost 7 bases, J lost 4 bases, and 8 bases stayed unmatched. Germline CDR1 SQVTM, CDR2 ANQGSEA. The CDR3 DNA reads as TGCAGCGCCAGCGGGACAGGCACCTATGGCTACACCTTC. This translates into CSASGTGTYGYTF.